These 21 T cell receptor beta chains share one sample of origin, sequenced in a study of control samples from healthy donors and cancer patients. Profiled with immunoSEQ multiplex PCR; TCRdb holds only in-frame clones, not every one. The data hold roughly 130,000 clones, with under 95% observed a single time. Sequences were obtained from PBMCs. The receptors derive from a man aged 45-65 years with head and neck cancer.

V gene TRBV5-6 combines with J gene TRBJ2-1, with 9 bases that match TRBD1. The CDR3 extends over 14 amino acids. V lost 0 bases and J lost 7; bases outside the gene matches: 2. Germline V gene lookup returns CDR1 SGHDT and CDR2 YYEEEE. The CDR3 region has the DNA TGTGCCAGCAGCTTGGGGACAGGGGCGAATGAGCAGTTCTTC. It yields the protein CASSLGTGANEQFF.

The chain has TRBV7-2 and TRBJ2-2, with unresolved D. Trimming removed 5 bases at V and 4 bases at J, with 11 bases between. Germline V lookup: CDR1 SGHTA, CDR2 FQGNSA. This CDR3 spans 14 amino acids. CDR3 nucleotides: TGTGCCAGCAGCAGGGTTAGTGGCACCGGGGAGCTGTTTTTT. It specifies CASSRVSGTGELFF.

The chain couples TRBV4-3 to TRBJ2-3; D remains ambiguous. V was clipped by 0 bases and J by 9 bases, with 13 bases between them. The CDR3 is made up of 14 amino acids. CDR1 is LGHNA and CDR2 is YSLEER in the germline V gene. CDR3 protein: CASSQEEALPTQYF. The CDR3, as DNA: TGCGCCAGCAGCCAAGAAGAGGCTCTTCCAACGCAGTATTTT.

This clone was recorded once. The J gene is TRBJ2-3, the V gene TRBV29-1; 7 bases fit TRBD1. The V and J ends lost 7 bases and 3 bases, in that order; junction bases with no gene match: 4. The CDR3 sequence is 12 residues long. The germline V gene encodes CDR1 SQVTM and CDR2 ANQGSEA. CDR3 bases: TGCAGCGGGGGCAGGGGGACAGATACGCAGTATTTT. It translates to CSGGRGTDTQYF.

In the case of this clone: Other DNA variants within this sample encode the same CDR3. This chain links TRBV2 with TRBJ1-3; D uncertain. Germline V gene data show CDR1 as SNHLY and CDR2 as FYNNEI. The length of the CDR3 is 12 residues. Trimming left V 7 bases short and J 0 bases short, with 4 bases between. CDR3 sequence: CASKSSGNTIYF. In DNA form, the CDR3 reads TGTGCCAGCAAATCCTCTGGAAACACCATATATTTT. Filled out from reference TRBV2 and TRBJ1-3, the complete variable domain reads EPEVTQTPSHQVTQMGQEVILRCVPISNHLYFYWYRQILGQKVEFLVSFYNNEISEKSEIFDDQFSVERPDGSNFTLKIRSTKLEDSAMYFCASKSSGNTIYFGEGSWLTVV.

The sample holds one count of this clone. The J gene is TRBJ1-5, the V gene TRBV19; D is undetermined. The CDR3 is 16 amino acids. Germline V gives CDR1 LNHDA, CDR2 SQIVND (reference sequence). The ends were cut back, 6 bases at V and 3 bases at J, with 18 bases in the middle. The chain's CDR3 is CASRVSHSHSNQPQHF. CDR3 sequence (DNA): TGTGCCAGTAGGGTCTCGCACAGCCACTCCAATCAGCCCCAGCATTTT.

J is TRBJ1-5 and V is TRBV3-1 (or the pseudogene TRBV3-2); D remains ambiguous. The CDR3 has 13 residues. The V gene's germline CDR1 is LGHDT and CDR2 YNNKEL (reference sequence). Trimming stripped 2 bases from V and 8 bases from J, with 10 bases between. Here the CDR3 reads CASSQTTREPQHF. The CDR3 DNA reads TGTGCCAGCAGCCAAACGACGAGAGAGCCCCAGCATTTT.

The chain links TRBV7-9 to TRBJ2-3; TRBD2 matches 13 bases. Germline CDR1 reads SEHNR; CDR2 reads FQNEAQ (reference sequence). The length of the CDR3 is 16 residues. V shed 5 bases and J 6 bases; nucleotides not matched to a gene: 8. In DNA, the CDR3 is TGTGCCAGCAGCATAGGAACTAGCGGGGGGGCGGATACGCAGTATTTT. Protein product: CASSIGTSGGADTQYF. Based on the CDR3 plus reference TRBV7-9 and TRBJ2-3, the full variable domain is DTGVSQNPRHKITKRGQNVTFRCDPISEHNRLYWYRQTLGQGPEFLTYFQNEAQLEKSRLLSDRFSAERPKGSFSTLEIQRTEQGDSAMYLCASSIGTSGGADTQYFGPGTRLTVL.

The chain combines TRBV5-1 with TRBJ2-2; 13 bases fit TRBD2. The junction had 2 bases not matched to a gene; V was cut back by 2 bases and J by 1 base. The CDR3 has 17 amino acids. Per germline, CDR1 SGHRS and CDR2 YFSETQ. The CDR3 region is CASSLWTSGGNTGELFF. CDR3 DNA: TGCGCCAGCAGCTTATGGACTAGCGGGGGGAACACCGGGGAGCTGTTTTTT. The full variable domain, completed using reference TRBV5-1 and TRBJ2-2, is KAGVTQTPRYLIKTRGQQVTLSCSPISGHRSVSWYQQTPGQGLQFLFEYFSETQRNKGNFPGRFSGRQFSNSRSEMNVSTLELGDSALYLCASSLWTSGGNTGELFFGEGSRLTVL.

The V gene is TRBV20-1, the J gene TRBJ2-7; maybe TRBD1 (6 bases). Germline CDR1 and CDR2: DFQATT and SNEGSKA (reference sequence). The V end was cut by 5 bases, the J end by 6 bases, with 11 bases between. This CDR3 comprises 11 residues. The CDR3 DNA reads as TGCAGTGCTCTTGACAGGTTCGAGCAGTACTTC. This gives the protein CSALDRFEQYF.

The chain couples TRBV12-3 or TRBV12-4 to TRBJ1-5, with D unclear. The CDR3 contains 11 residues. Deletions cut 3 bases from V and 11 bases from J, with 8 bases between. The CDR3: CASSLGWTQHF. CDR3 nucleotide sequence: TGTGCCAGCAGTTTGGGTTGGACCCAGCATTTT.

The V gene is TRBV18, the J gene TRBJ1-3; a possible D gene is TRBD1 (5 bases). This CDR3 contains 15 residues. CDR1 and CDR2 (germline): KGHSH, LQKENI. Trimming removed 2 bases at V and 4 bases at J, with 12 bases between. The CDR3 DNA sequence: TGTGCCAGCTCACCATACGGGCAGGGCGGAAACACCATATATTTT. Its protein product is CASSPYGQGGNTIYF.

The CDR3 protein is CASSVYADTQYF. The DNA of the CDR3 is TGTGCCAGCAGCGTCTACGCAGATACGCAGTATTTT. The V and J genes are TRBV6-5 and TRBJ2-3, with unresolved D. V dropped 6 bases and J dropped 4 bases, with 8 bases sitting between them. Per germline, CDR1 MNHEY and CDR2 SVGAGI. This CDR3 has 12 amino acids.

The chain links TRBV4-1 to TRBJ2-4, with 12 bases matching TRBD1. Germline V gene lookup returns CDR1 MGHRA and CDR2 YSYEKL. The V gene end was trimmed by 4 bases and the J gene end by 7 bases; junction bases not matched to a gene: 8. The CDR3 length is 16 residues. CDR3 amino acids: CASSPPSGQGANIQYF. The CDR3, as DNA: TGCGCCAGCAGCCCGCCATCGGGACAGGGGGCTAACATTCAGTACTTC.

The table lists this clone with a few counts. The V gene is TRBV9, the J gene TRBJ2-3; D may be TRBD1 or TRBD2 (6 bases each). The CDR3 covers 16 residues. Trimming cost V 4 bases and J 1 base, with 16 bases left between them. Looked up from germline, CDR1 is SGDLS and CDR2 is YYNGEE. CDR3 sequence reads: CASSPGGGLGTDTQYF. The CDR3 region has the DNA TGTGCCAGCAGCCCCGGTGGGGGGCTGGGCACAGATACGCAGTATTTT.

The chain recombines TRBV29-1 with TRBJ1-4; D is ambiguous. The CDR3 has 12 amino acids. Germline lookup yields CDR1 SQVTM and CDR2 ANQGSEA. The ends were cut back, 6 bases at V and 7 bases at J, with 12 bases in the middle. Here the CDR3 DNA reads TGCAGCGTACAGAGTTCTGGTGAAAAACTGTTTTTT. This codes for CSVQSSGEKLFF.

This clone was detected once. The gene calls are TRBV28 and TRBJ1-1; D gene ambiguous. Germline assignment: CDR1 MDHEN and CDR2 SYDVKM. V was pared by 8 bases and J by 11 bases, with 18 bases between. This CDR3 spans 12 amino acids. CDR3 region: CASGKTPWEAFF. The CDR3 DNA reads TGTGCCAGCGGGAAGACGCCCTGGGAGGCTTTCTTT.

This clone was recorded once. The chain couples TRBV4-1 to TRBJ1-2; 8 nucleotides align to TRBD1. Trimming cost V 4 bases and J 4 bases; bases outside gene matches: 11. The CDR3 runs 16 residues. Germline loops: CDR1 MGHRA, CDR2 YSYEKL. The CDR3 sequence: CASSRPGGANLYGYTF. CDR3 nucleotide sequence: TGCGCCAGCAGCCGCCCAGGGGGCGCGAATCTCTATGGCTACACCTTC.

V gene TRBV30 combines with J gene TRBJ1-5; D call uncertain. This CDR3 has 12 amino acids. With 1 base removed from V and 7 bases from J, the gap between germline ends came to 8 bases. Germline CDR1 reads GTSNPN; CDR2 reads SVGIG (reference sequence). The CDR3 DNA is TGTGCCTGGAGTGAACCTGGGCAGCCCCAGCATTTT. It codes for CAWSEPGQPQHF.

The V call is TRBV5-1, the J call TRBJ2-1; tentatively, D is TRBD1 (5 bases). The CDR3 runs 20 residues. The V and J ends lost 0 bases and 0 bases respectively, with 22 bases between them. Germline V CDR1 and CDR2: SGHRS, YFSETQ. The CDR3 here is CASSLVSRGSYLSSYNEQFF. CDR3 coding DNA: TGCGCCAGCAGCTTGGTATCAAGGGGCTCTTACTTGAGCTCCTACAATGAGCAGTTCTTC.

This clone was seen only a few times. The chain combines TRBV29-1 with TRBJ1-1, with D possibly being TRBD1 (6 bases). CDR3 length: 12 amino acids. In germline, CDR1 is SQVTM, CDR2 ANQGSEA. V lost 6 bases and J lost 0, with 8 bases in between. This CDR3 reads CSVRTVNTEAFF. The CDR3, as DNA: TGCAGCGTCCGGACAGTGAACACTGAAGCTTTCTTT. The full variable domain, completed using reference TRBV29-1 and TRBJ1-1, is SAVISQKPSRDICQRGTSLTIQCQVDSQVTMMFWYRQQPGQSLTLIATANQGSEATYESGFVIDKFPISRPNLTFSTLTVSNMSPEDSSIYLCSVRTVNTEAFFGQGTRLTVV.